This T cell receptor beta chain originates from a study of cytomegalovirus exposure and HLA in healthy donors. General study findings and limits: Researchers counted around 150 TCR beta chains as cytomegalovirus-associated.

V was trimmed by 5 bases and J by 0 bases, leaving 10 bases between them. CDR1 is SGHVS, CDR2 FQNEAQ, per germline. This CDR3 is built from 14 residues. Concerning this clone: Its antigen remains unidentified.

This table comes from immunoSEQ multiplex PCR, and its TCRdb copy is limited to in-frame clones, with some not included. The data show 110,000 or so clones, roughly 84% seen once. This chain uses TRBV7-8 with TRBJ1-1, with D unresolved. The clonotype originates from a woman between 18 and 29 years old in good health and CMV-seronegative. The source material was PBMCs. The CDR3 nucleotides read TGTGCCAGCAGCCCAGCGGGGATGAACACTGAAGCTTTCTTT. Protein product: CASSPAGMNTEAFF.